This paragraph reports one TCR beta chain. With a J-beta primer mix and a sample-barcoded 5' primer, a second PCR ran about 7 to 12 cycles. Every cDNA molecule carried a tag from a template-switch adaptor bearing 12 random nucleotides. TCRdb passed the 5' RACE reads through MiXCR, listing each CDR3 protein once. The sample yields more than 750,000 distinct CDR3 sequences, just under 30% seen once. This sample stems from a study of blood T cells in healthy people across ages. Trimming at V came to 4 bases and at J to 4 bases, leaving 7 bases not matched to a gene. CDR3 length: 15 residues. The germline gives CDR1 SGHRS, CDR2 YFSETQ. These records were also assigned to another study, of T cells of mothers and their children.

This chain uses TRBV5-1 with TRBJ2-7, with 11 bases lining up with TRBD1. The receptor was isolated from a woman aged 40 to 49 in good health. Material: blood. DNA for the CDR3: TGCGCCAGCAGCACTGGACAGGGGGCCATGTACGAGCAGTACTTC. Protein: CASSTGQGAMYEQYF.